Reported below is one TCR beta chain. The antigen is not known. Here immunoSEQ multiplex PCR was the method, and the copy in TCRdb shows in-frame clones only, minus some. The profile covers about 5,400 clones, with less than 85% appearing a single time and around a tenth taken by the ten largest. This specimen belongs to a study of hypomethylating agent response in myelodysplastic syndrome. Study at large: The myelodysplastic syndrome patients comprised fewer than 10 men and a couple of women. A diploid cytogenetic profile was most common; mean age about 76 +/- 6.4 years. Broader study findings: The MDS versus healthy comparison may be affected by non-age-matched controls.

The V gene lost 3 bases and the J gene lost 5 bases, with 7 bases spanning the gap. This CDR3 has 13 amino acids. Per the germline V gene, CDR1 is SEHNR and CDR2 is FQNEAQ (reference sequence). The chain joins TRBV7-9 to TRBJ2-2; D is uncertain. The clonotype comes from a human donor with myelodysplastic syndrome. Material: bone marrow, obtained before or after starting hypomethylating agent treatment for myelodysplastic syndrome (not recorded which). The CDR3 loop is CASSFQVTGELFF. The DNA for the CDR3 is TGTGCCAGCAGCTTCCAGGTTACCGGGGAGCTGTTTTTT.